The rows below give T cell receptor beta chains drawn from one sample of a study of graft-versus-host responses after intestinal transplantation. These receptors lack a known antigen. Data came from immunoSEQ multiplex PCR; TCRdb stores just in-frame clones and leaves some out. The table records around 110,000 clones, around nine tenths of them present only once. The material was unstimulated CD4+ T cells sorted from spleen or lymph node cells, obtained before intestinal transplant. The receptors shown here come from a human donor who received an intestinal transplant. Both conserved end residues are part of each CDR3. The order of the fields is CDR3 protein, CDR3 DNA, clone size, J gene, D gene, V gene. The D gene is left open where the match is weak. A row's size may be missing; if present it is once, few, many or a size class.

cdr3_aa: CASSRRSNYGDTQYF
cdr3_nt: TGTGCCAGCAGTCGCCGATCCAACTACGGGGATACGCAGTATTTT
clone_size: .
j_call: TRBJ2-3
d_call: .
v_call: TRBV6-5

cdr3_aa: CASRGWGGSSPLHF
cdr3_nt: TGTGCCAGCAGGGGGTGGGGGGGGAGTTCACCCCTCCACTTT
clone_size: .
j_call: TRBJ1-6
d_call: .
v_call: TRBV6-6

cdr3_aa: CASSFKTSGGDEQFF
cdr3_nt: TGTGCCAGCAGCTTCAAGACTAGCGGAGGCGATGAGCAGTTCTTC
clone_size: .
j_call: TRBJ2-1
d_call: TRBD2
v_call: TRBV5-6

cdr3_aa: CASSERTSGCFSYNEQFF
cdr3_nt: TGTGCCAGCAGCGAAAGGACTAGCGGCTGCTTCTCCTACAATGAGCAGTTCTTC
clone_size: .
j_call: TRBJ2-1
d_call: .
v_call: TRBV21-1

cdr3_aa: CASSPRYGNQPQHF
cdr3_nt: TGTGCCAGCAGCCCGCGGTATGGCAATCAGCCCCAGCATTTT
clone_size: .
j_call: TRBJ1-5
d_call: .
v_call: TRBV7-2

cdr3_aa: CSAYGLFSGANVLTF
cdr3_nt: TGCAGCGCCTATGGGCTATTCTCTGGGGCCAACGTCCTGACTTTC
clone_size: .
j_call: TRBJ2-6
d_call: .
v_call: TRBV29-1

cdr3_aa: CASSFQAGGRETQYF
cdr3_nt: TGTGCCAGCAGCTTCCAAGCGGGGGGGCGGGAGACCCAGTACTTC
clone_size: .
j_call: TRBJ2-5
d_call: TRBD2
v_call: TRBV5-4

cdr3_aa: CASSHILTAGAFF
cdr3_nt: TGTGCCAGCAGCCACATTCTGACAGCCGGCGCTTTCTTT
clone_size: .
j_call: TRBJ1-1
d_call: .
v_call: TRBV11-2

cdr3_aa: CAISETGQGPTEAFF
cdr3_nt: TGTGCCATCAGTGAAACAGGACAGGGCCCGACTGAAGCTTTCTTT
clone_size: .
j_call: TRBJ1-1
d_call: TRBD1
v_call: TRBV10-3

cdr3_aa: CASSARTSGSSTDTQYF
cdr3_nt: TGTGCCAGCAGCGCGCGGACTAGCGGGTCCAGCACAGATACGCAGTATTTT
clone_size: .
j_call: TRBJ2-3
d_call: TRBD2
v_call: TRBV9

cdr3_aa: CASSLERGRVAKNIQYF
cdr3_nt: TGTGCCAGCAGCTTAGAAAGGGGCAGGGTGGCCAAAAACATTCAGTACTTC
clone_size: .
j_call: TRBJ2-4
d_call: .
v_call: TRBV11-3

cdr3_aa: CASSPQGPRSSYNSPLHF
cdr3_nt: TGTGCCAGCAGCCCTCAGGGTCCCAGGAGCTCCTATAATTCACCCCTCCACTTT
clone_size: few
j_call: TRBJ1-6
d_call: .
v_call: TRBV7-2

cdr3_aa: CASGWDTSYTQYF
cdr3_nt: TGTGCTAGTGGGTGGGACACCAGTTATACGCAGTATTTT
clone_size: few
j_call: TRBJ2-3
d_call: .
v_call: TRBV12-5

cdr3_aa: CASSKGAHSNQPQHF
cdr3_nt: TGTGCCAGTAGTAAAGGGGCTCATAGCAATCAGCCCCAGCATTTT
clone_size: .
j_call: TRBJ1-5
d_call: .
v_call: TRBV19

cdr3_aa: CASRTTGGTNEKLFF
cdr3_nt: TGCGCCAGCAGAACAACAGGGGGAACTAATGAAAAACTGTTTTTT
clone_size: .
j_call: TRBJ1-4
d_call: TRBD1
v_call: TRBV5-1

cdr3_aa: CASSQDLRGGEQYF
cdr3_nt: TGTGCCAGCAGCCAAGATCTCAGGGGTGGGGAGCAGTACTTC
clone_size: .
j_call: TRBJ2-7
d_call: .
v_call: TRBV14

cdr3_aa: CAWLPGTFNYGYTF
cdr3_nt: TGTGCCTGGCTGCCAGGGACTTTTAACTATGGCTACACCTTC
clone_size: .
j_call: TRBJ1-2
d_call: .
v_call: TRBV30

cdr3_aa: CASSLDWDRVGGYTF
cdr3_nt: TGTGCCAGCAGCTTAGATTGGGACAGGGTGGGAGGCTACACCTTC
clone_size: .
j_call: TRBJ1-2
d_call: TRBD1
v_call: TRBV7-2

cdr3_aa: CAWSGQGTGKLFF
cdr3_nt: TGTGCCTGGAGTGGACAGGGTACGGGAAAACTGTTTTTT
clone_size: .
j_call: TRBJ1-4
d_call: TRBD1
v_call: TRBV30

cdr3_aa: CASSQGRQAQAAQYF
cdr3_nt: TGCGCCAGCAGCCAAGGTCGACAGGCCCAAGCTGCGCAGTACTTC
clone_size: .
j_call: TRBJ2-7
d_call: .
v_call: TRBV4-1

cdr3_aa: CASSFSGDSYNEQFF
cdr3_nt: TGTGCCAGCAGCTTTAGCGGAGACTCCTACAATGAGCAGTTCTTC
clone_size: .
j_call: TRBJ2-1
d_call: .
v_call: TRBV7-6

cdr3_aa: CASSSHPSGGSYNEQFF
cdr3_nt: TGTGCCAGCAGCTCCCACCCTAGCGGGGGCTCCTACAATGAGCAGTTCTTC
clone_size: .
j_call: TRBJ2-1
d_call: TRBD2
v_call: TRBV5-4

cdr3_aa: CASSHGVTSSGANVLTF
cdr3_nt: TGCGCCAGCAGCCACGGTGTCACCTCCTCTGGGGCCAACGTCCTGACTTTC
clone_size: .
j_call: TRBJ2-6
d_call: .
v_call: TRBV4-1

cdr3_aa: CASGGQGSDIQYF
cdr3_nt: TGTGCCAGCGGAGGACAGGGTTCGGACATTCAGTACTTC
clone_size: few
j_call: TRBJ2-4
d_call: TRBD1
v_call: TRBV6-5

cdr3_aa: CASSFQSRGGDTQYF
cdr3_nt: TGTGCCAGCAGCTTCCAGAGCCGGGGGGGAGATACGCAGTATTTT
clone_size: .
j_call: TRBJ2-3
d_call: TRBD2
v_call: TRBV7-2

cdr3_aa: CASSLGGYGYTF
cdr3_nt: TGTGCCAGCAGTTTAGGGGGGTATGGCTACACCTTC
clone_size: .
j_call: TRBJ1-2
d_call: .
v_call: TRBV28

cdr3_aa: CASSEGQGFHTIYF
cdr3_nt: TGCGCCAGCAGTGAAGGGCAGGGTTTCCACACCATATATTTT
clone_size: .
j_call: TRBJ1-3
d_call: .
v_call: TRBV10-2

cdr3_aa: CASSLKQGFNQPQHF
cdr3_nt: TGTGCCAGCAGTTTAAAACAGGGATTCAATCAGCCCCAGCATTTT
clone_size: .
j_call: TRBJ1-5
d_call: .
v_call: TRBV27

cdr3_aa: CASSLTEPWDTIYF
cdr3_nt: TGTGCCAGCAGTTTAACAGAGCCTTGGGACACCATATATTTT
clone_size: .
j_call: TRBJ1-3
d_call: .
v_call: TRBV28

cdr3_aa: CASSQAGDTGELFF
cdr3_nt: TGTGCCAGCTCACAGGCAGGTGACACCGGGGAGCTGTTTTTT
clone_size: .
j_call: TRBJ2-2
d_call: .
v_call: TRBV18

cdr3_aa: CASSTGTSIAGANVLTF
cdr3_nt: TGCGCCAGCAGCACTGGGACTAGTATCGCTGGGGCCAACGTCCTGACTTTC
clone_size: once
j_call: TRBJ2-6
d_call: TRBD2
v_call: TRBV5-1

cdr3_aa: CASSIKGLGPQHF
cdr3_nt: TGTGCCAGTAGTATCAAGGGGCTCGGGCCCCAGCATTTT
clone_size: .
j_call: TRBJ1-5
d_call: .
v_call: TRBV19

cdr3_aa: CAGSEIGRGFGIQPQHF
cdr3_nt: TGTGCCGGCAGTGAAATTGGGAGGGGGTTTGGGATTCAGCCCCAGCATTTT
clone_size: .
j_call: TRBJ1-5
d_call: .
v_call: TRBV6-1

cdr3_aa: CASSRGERQATEAFF
cdr3_nt: TGTGCCAGCAGTCGGGGGGAGAGACAGGCCACTGAAGCTTTCTTT
clone_size: once
j_call: TRBJ1-1
d_call: .
v_call: TRBV6-5

cdr3_aa: CAWSPQGIRNQPQHF
cdr3_nt: TGTGCCTGGAGTCCACAGGGGATTCGCAATCAGCCCCAGCATTTT
clone_size: .
j_call: TRBJ1-5
d_call: TRBD1
v_call: TRBV30

cdr3_aa: CATSREYRGKTEAFF
cdr3_nt: TGTGCCACCAGCAGAGAGTACAGGGGGAAGACTGAAGCTTTCTTT
clone_size: .
j_call: TRBJ1-1
d_call: TRBD1
v_call: TRBV15

cdr3_aa: CASSLWGQEGSNQPQHF
cdr3_nt: TGTGCCAGCAGTTTATGGGGACAGGAGGGGAGCAATCAGCCCCAGCATTTT
clone_size: .
j_call: TRBJ1-5
d_call: TRBD1
v_call: TRBV27

cdr3_aa: CASSLTSYEQFF
cdr3_nt: TGTGCCAGCAGCTTAACTTCCTATGAGCAGTTCTTC
clone_size: .
j_call: TRBJ2-1
d_call: .
v_call: TRBV5-6

cdr3_aa: CASSQVLGQGSNEQFF
cdr3_nt: TGTGCCAGCAGCCAAGTTTTAGGACAGGGAAGCAATGAGCAGTTCTTC
clone_size: .
j_call: TRBJ2-1
d_call: TRBD1
v_call: TRBV4-2

cdr3_aa: CARGNSDTQYF
cdr3_nt: TGTGCCCGGGGAAACTCAGATACGCAGTATTTT
clone_size: once
j_call: TRBJ2-3
d_call: .
v_call: TRBV2

cdr3_aa: CAWSVNRGWTGELFF
cdr3_nt: TGTGCCTGGAGTGTAAACAGGGGGTGGACCGGGGAGCTGTTTTTT
clone_size: .
j_call: TRBJ2-2
d_call: TRBD1
v_call: TRBV30

cdr3_aa: CASYITGVSTDTQYF
cdr3_nt: TGTGCCAGCTACATAACAGGGGTGAGCACAGATACGCAGTATTTT
clone_size: .
j_call: TRBJ2-3
d_call: TRBD1
v_call: TRBV2

cdr3_aa: CASSLTGYEQYF
cdr3_nt: TGTGCCAGCAGCCTTACAGGGTACGAGCAGTACTTC
clone_size: .
j_call: TRBJ2-7
d_call: .
v_call: TRBV7-9

cdr3_aa: CASSAGGIPYGNTIYF
cdr3_nt: TGTGCCAGTAGTGCGGGGGGAATCCCCTATGGAAACACCATATATTTT
clone_size: .
j_call: TRBJ1-3
d_call: .
v_call: TRBV19

cdr3_aa: CATDRATNEKLFF
cdr3_nt: TGTGCCACCGACAGGGCAACTAATGAAAAACTGTTTTTT
clone_size: .
j_call: TRBJ1-4
d_call: TRBD1
v_call: TRBV15

cdr3_aa: CASSLGGRGNQPQHF
cdr3_nt: TGTGCCAGCAGCTTGGGGGGCAGGGGTAATCAGCCCCAGCATTTT
clone_size: .
j_call: TRBJ1-5
d_call: .
v_call: TRBV5-6

cdr3_aa: CASSFLRGGASRTDTQYF
cdr3_nt: TGTGCCAGCAGTTTTTTGAGGGGAGGAGCCTCCCGGACAGATACGCAGTATTTT
clone_size: .
j_call: TRBJ2-3
d_call: .
v_call: TRBV28

cdr3_aa: CAIRPGLAGHNEQFF
cdr3_nt: TGTGCCATCAGGCCGGGACTAGCGGGACACAATGAGCAGTTCTTC
clone_size: .
j_call: TRBJ2-1
d_call: TRBD2
v_call: TRBV10-3